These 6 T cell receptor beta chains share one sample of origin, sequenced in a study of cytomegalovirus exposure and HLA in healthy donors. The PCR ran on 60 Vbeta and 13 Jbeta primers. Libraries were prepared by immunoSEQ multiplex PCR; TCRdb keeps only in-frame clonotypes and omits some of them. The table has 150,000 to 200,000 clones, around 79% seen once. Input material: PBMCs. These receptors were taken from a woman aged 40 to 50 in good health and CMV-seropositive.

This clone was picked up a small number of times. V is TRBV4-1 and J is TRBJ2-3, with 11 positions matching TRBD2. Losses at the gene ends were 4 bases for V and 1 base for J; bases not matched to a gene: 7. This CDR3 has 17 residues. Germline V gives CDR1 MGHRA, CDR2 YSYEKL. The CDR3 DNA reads TGCGCCAGCAGCCGCGTAGCGGGAGGGCCTGGCACAGATACGCAGTATTTT. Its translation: CASSRVAGGPGTDTQYF.

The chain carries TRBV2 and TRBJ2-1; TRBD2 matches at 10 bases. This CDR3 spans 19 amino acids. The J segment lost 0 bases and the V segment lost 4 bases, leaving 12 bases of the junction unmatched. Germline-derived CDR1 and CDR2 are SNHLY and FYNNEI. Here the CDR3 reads CASSARTSGSISSYNEQFF. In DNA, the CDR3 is TGTGCCAGCAGTGCCCGGACTAGCGGTTCCATAAGCTCCTACAATGAGCAGTTCTTC.

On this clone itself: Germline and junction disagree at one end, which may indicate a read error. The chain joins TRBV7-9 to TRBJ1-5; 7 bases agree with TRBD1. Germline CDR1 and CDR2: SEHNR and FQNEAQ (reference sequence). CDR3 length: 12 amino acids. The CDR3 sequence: CSSSQGDQPQHF. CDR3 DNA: TGTTCCAGCAGTCAGGGGGACCAGCCCCAGCATTTT.

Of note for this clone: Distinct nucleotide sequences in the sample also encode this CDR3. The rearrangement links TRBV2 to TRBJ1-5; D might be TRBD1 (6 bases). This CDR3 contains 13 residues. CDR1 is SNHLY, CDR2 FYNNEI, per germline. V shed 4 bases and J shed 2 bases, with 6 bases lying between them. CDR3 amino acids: CASSGQGNQPQHF. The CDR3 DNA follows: TGTGCCAGCAGTGGACAGGGCAATCAGCCCCAGCATTTT. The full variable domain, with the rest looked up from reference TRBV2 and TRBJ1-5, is EPEVTQTPSHQVTQMGQEVILRCVPISNHLYFYWYRQILGQKVEFLVSFYNNEISEKSEIFDDQFSVERPDGSNFTLKIRSTKLEDSAMYFCASSGQGNQPQHFGDGTRLSIL.

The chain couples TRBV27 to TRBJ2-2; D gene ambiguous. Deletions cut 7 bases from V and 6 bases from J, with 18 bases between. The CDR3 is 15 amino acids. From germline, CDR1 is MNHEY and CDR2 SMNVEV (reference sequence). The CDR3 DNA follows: TGTGCCAGCACCCCCTTTAGCCCTAGGTCCGGGGAGCTGTTTTTT. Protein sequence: CASTPFSPRSGELFF.

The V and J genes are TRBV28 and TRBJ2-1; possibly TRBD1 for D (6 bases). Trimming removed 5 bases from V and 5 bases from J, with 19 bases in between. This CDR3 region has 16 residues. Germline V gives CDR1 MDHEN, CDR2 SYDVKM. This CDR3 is CASSDVVGAGNNEQFF. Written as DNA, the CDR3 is TGTGCCAGCAGTGACGTCGTGGGGGCCGGAAACAATGAGCAGTTCTTC.